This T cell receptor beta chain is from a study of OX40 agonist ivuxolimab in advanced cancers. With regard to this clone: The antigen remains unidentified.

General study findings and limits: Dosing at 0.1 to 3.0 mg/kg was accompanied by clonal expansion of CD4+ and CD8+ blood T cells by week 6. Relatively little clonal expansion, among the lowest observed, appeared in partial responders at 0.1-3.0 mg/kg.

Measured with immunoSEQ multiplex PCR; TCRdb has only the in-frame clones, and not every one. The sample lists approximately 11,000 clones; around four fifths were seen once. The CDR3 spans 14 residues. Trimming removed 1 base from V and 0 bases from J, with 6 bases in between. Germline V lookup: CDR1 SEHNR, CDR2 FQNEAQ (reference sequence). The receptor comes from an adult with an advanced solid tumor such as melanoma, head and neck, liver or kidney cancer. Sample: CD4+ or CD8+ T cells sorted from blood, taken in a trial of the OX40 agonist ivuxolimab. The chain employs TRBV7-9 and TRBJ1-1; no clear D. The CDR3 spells CASSLVGLNTEAFF. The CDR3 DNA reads TGTGCCAGCAGCTTAGTAGGACTGAACACTGAAGCTTTCTTT.